This TCR beta chain is from a study of tumor-infiltrating lymphocytes in oesophageal squamous cell carcinoma. V was cut by 0 bases and J by 6 bases, with 9 bases left in between. Per germline, CDR1 MDHEN and CDR2 SYDVKM. This CDR3 has 14 amino acids. TCRdb independently ran MiXCR on the PCR reads; one entry per CDR3 protein. The table shows around 21,000 distinct CDR3 sequences, with roughly two fifths occurring only once. The receptor's source is a male donor with esophageal squamous cell carcinoma. The chain links TRBV28 to TRBJ2-1, with D maybe TRBD1 (5 bases). Specimen: normal esophageal tissue next to the tumor. This CDR3 is CASSLWAGINEQFF. The CDR3 DNA is TGTGCCAGCAGTTTATGGGCAGGGATCAATGAGCAGTTCTTC.